This TCR beta chain was observed in a study of cytomegalovirus exposure and HLA in healthy donors. With 60 Vbeta and 13 Jbeta primers, the PCR was carried out. This table comes from immunoSEQ multiplex PCR, and its TCRdb copy is limited to in-frame clones, with some not included. The sample has 150,000 to 200,000 clones; 75% to 90% are singletons. About this clone itself: Its specificity is unknown.

Points from the study as a whole: Altogether, 164 TCR beta chains were recorded as cytomegalovirus-associated. Later findings reportedly placed an Asian-associated ancestry cluster below the 666-donor mean for N-insertions.

In germline, CDR1 is LNHNV, CDR2 YYDKDF (reference sequence). Trimming pared 0 bases from V and 1 base from J, leaving 10 bases between. The CDR3 spans 17 residues. The TCR was taken from a man between 50 and 59 years old in good health and CMV-seronegative. Sequences were obtained from PBMCs. The rearrangement uses TRBV15 and TRBJ2-6, with unresolved D. The CDR3 DNA is TGTGCCACCAGCAGAGACTTCGAGTTATCTGGGGCCAACGTCCTGACTTTC. Residues: CATSRDFELSGANVLTF.